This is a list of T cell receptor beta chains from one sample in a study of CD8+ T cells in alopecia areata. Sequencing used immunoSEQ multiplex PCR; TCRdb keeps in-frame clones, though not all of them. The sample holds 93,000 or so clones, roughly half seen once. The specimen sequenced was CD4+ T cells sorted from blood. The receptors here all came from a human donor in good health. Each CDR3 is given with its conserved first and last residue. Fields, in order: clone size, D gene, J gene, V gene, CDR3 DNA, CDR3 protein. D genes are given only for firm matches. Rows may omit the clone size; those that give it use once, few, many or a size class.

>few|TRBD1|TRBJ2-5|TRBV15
TGTGCCACCAGCAGAGATCGAGGACTCAGGGGGCTTCTAGAGACCCAGTACTTC
CATSRDRGLRGLLETQYF
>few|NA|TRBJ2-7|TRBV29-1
TGCAGCGTTGATTCGGGTAGTGGCGAGCAGTACTTC
CSVDSGSGEQYF
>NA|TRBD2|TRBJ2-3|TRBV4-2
TGTGCCAGCAGCCAAGAAGCGGGAGGAAGGAAAACAGATACGCAGTATTTT
CASSQEAGGRKTDTQYF
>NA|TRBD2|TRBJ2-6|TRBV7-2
TGTGCCAGCAGCCTGACTAGCGGGGCCTCTGGGGCCAACGTCCTGACTTTC
CASSLTSGASGANVLTF
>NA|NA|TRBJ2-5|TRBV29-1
TGCAGCGTGAACTTAGCGGTTCAAGAGACCCAGTACTTC
CSVNLAVQETQYF
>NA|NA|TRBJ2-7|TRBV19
TGTGCCACCTCCCCGTCAGCGCACTCCTACGAGCAGTACTTC
CATSPSAHSYEQYF
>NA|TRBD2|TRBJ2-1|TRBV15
TGTGCCACCAGCAGAGGGCTAGCGGGGGGCCATGACAATGAGCAGTTCTTC
CATSRGLAGGHDNEQFF
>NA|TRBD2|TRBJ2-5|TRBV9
TGTGCCAGCAGCCCCCGGGGGGGGGAGACCCAGTACTTC
CASSPRGGETQYF
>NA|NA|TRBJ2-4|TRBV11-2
TGTGCCAGCAGCTTAGACCCTGGGACCAAAAACATTCAGTACTTC
CASSLDPGTKNIQYF
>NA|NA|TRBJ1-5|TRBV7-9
TGTGCCAGCAGCTTAGATGGGGGGGCCGGCAATCAGCCCCAGCATTTT
CASSLDGGAGNQPQHF
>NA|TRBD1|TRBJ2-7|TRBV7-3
TGTGCCAGCAGCCCATATGGGACAGGGGCCGAGCAGTACTTC
CASSPYGTGAEQYF
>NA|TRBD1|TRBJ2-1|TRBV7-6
TGTGCCAGCAGCTTAGCGGGACAGGTTGATTATGAGCAGTTCTTC
CASSLAGQVDYEQFF
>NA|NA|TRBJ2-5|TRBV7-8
TGTGCCAGCAGCTTTAATCAGGGGCAAGAGACCCAGTACTTC
CASSFNQGQETQYF
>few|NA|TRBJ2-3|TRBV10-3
TGTGCCATTAAGGGGGATCGGGGCACAGATACGCAGTATTTT
CAIKGDRGTDTQYF
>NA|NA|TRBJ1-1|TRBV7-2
TGTGCCAGCAGCTTAATCGCGGGGATGAACACTGAAGCTTTCTTT
CASSLIAGMNTEAFF
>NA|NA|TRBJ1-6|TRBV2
TGTGCCAGCAGTGAAGCCCGGGACCAGAATTCACCCCTCCACTTT
CASSEARDQNSPLHF
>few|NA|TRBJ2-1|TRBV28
TGTGCCAGCTCCGGTGCAAGCTCCTACAATGAGCAGTTCTTC
CASSGASSYNEQFF
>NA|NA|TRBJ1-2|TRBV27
TGTGCCAGCAGTCCCCAACCCAGAAACTATGGCTACACCTTC
CASSPQPRNYGYTF
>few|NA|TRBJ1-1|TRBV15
TGTGCCACCAGCCGCAGGGCGGAGGCTGAAGCTTTCTTT
CATSRRAEAEAFF
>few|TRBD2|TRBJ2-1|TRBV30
TGTGCCTGGAGGAGGTCGGGGGGGCACAATGAGCAGTTCTTC
CAWRRSGGHNEQFF
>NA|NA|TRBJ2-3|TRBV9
TGTGCCAGCAGCGTATCCACAGATACGCAGTATTTT
CASSVSTDTQYF
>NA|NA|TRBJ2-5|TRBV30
TGTGCCTGGAGTGCTTGGCCCAACCGGGAGACCCAGTACTTC
CAWSAWPNRETQYF
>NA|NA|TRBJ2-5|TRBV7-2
TGTGCCAGCAGGAGAGGGAGCCGTGGGGAGACCCAGTACTTC
CASRRGSRGETQYF
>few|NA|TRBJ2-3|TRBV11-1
TGTGCCAGCAGCCCAAAGTTCACAGATACGCAGTATTTT
CASSPKFTDTQYF
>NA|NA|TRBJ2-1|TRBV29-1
TGCAGCGTTGTTCCGGGCGGGGACTCCTACAATGAGCAGTTCTTC
CSVVPGGDSYNEQFF
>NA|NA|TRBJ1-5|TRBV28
TGTGCCAGCAGTCCAGGACGCGGCGGCAATCAGCCCCAGCATTTT
CASSPGRGGNQPQHF
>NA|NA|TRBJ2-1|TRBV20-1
TGCAGTGTCCAGGGTCCTGAGCAGTTCTTC
CSVQGPEQFF
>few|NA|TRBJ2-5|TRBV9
TGTGCCAGCAGCGTAGACAGGGGAGGGACCATTGAGACCCAGTACTTC
CASSVDRGGTIETQYF
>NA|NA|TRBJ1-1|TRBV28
TGTGCCAGCGGCCCTGGACAGTTCGGGAACACTGAAGCTTTCTTT
CASGPGQFGNTEAFF
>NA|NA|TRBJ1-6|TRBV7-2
TGTGCCAGCAGCTTAGAGATACTCAATTCACCCCTCCACTTT
CASSLEILNSPLHF
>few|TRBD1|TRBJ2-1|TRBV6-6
TGTGCCAGCAATAAACAGGGGGCCTACAATGAGCAGTTCTTC
CASNKQGAYNEQFF
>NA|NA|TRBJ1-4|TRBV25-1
TGTGCCAGCAGTCCGGGATCCGGCACACGAGGCGAAAAACTGTTTTTT
CASSPGSGTRGEKLFF
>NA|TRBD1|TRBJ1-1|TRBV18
TGTGCCAGCTCAGCCCGGGACAGGGGGCGGGGGAACACTGAAGCTTTCTTT
CASSARDRGRGNTEAFF
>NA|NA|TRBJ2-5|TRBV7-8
TGTGCCAGCAGCTCTCCAGGGGCAGGGACCCAGTACTTC
CASSSPGAGTQYF
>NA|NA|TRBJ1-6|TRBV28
TGTGCCAGCAGTTTCCACGGGGGCTCTTCACCCCTCCACTTT
CASSFHGGSSPLHF
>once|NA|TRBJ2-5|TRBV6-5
TGTGCCAGCAGTTACGCAGGGACCTCGGGAACCCAGTACTTC
CASSYAGTSGTQYF
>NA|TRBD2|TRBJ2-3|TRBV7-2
TGTGCCAGCAGCTTAGTACGCGGGGGTGGGGATACGCAGTATTTT
CASSLVRGGGDTQYF
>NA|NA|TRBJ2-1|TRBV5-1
TGCGCCAGCAGCCAACAGCAGGGTTCCGGTGAGCAGTTCTTC
CASSQQQGSGEQFF
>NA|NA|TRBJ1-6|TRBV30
TGTGCCTGGAGTGTACCGAGGCTGGGGAATTCACCCCTCCACTTT
CAWSVPRLGNSPLHF
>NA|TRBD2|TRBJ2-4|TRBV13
TGTGCCAGCAGCTTAGGGGGGACTAGGGACATTCAGTACTTC
CASSLGGTRDIQYF
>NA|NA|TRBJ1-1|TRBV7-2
TGTGCCAGCAGCTCCTACGTGAACACTGAAGCTTTCTTT
CASSSYVNTEAFF
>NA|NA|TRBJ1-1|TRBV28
TGTGCCAGCAGTACCCTCGGACTTAACACTGAAGCTTTCTTT
CASSTLGLNTEAFF
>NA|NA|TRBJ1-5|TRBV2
TGTGCCAGTACCCTCGAGGGGCTTCGGAATCAGCCCCAGCATTTT
CASTLEGLRNQPQHF
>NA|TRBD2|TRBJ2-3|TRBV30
TGTGCCTGGAGTGCCGGACTAGCGGCGGCAGATACGCAGTATTTT
CAWSAGLAAADTQYF
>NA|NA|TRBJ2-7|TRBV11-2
TGTGCCAGCAGCTTAGGGACCTACGAGCAGTACTTC
CASSLGTYEQYF
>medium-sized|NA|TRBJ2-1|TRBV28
TGTGCCAGCAGGACGACCGGGACACCTCACAATGAGCAGTTCTTC
CASRTTGTPHNEQFF
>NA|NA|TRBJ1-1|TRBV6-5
TGTGCCAGCAGTTACTCGACAATGTTGAACACTGAAGCTTTCTTT
CASSYSTMLNTEAFF
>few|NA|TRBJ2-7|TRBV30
TGTGCCTGGAGAAAGTGGATGGGGGACGAGCAGTACTTC
CAWRKWMGDEQYF
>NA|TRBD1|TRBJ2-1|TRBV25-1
TGTGCCAGCAGTGAATATAGGGACAGGGGAGGAAGGAGCAGATTCTTC
CASSEYRDRGGRSRFF
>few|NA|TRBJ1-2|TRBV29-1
TGCAGCGTTGCCGGGTCCTATGGCTACACCTTC
CSVAGSYGYTF
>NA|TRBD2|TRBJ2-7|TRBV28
TGTGCCAGCAGCTTGGCCTCCGGGGGGGCGATTGGCGAGCAGTACTTC
CASSLASGGAIGEQYF
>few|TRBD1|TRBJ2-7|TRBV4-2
TGTGCCAGCAGCCAAGAGGGTTCACCCGGGACAGCATACGAGCAGTACTTC
CASSQEGSPGTAYEQYF
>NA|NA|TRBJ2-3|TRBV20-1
TGCAGTGCTAGGAGGGATACGCAGTATTTT
CSARRDTQYF
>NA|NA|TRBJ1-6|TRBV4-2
TGTGCCAGCAGCCAAGATGCGGGCCGGCTTAATTCACCCCTCCACTTT
CASSQDAGRLNSPLHF
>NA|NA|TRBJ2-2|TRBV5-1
TGCGCCAGCAGCCTGAACGGGGCCAACACCGGGGAGCTGTTTTTT
CASSLNGANTGELFF
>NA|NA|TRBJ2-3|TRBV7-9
TGTGCCAGCAGCTTAATGGCAGGGGCAGATACGCAGTATTTT
CASSLMAGADTQYF
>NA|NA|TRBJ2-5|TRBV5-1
TGCGCCAGCAGACCGACCGGGGAGACCCAGTACTTC
CASRPTGETQYF
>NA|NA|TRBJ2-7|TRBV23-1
TGCGCCAGCAGTCATGGAGAGTCCGAGCAGTACTTC
CASSHGESEQYF
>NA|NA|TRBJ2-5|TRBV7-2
TGTGCCAGCAGCTTAGTGGAGGGCGCGGGGACCCAGTACTTC
CASSLVEGAGTQYF